This paragraph covers one T cell receptor (beta chain) sequence. This sample was included in a study of blood T cell repertoires in COVID-19. Study overall: Acute and convalescent COVID-19 specimens originated in the United States, Italy and Spain. Nucleic acid was either cDNA or gDNA, and it came from T cells, B-cell-depleted T cells, or PBMCs.

Methods used by the authors: The assay estimated nucleated cells by amplifying reference gene primers. TCRdb's table, derived via immunoSEQ multiplex PCR, lists solely in-frame clones and lacks some. That table is the source of V, J and clone size, and D and trimming were worked out from the DNA. The table lists roughly 700,000 clones, more than 80% of them singletons. This CDR3 region has 13 residues. Unmatched junction bases numbered 3, after V lost 2 bases and J lost 6 bases. Germline lookup yields CDR1 LNHDA and CDR2 SQIVND (reference sequence). This chain uses TRBV19 with TRBJ1-1; TRBD1 matches at 7 bases. The sample was peripheral blood. The clonotype was recovered from a woman between 18 and 29 years old with acute or convalescent COVID-19. CDR3 residues: CASSIRQGAEAFF. The DNA for the CDR3 is TGTGCCAGTAGTATACGGCAGGGGGCTGAAGCTTTCTTT.